What follows describes a single T cell receptor (beta chain). With a constant-region primer, TCR beta cDNA was made from around 520 ng of total RNA. Slightly modified ARM-PCR with three nested multiplex PCR rounds yielded TCR beta libraries. The two initial PCR rounds, roughly 9 cycles each, used TRBV1-TRBV30 forward and C-beta reverse primers. TCRdb reprocessed the multiplex PCR reads with MiXCR, giving one entry per CDR3 protein. The sample has 75,000 to 80,000 distinct CDR3 sequences, 69% seen once. Germline values: CDR1 MGHRA, CDR2 YSYEKL. CDR3 length equals 14 residues. The V gene lost 4 bases and the J gene lost 9 bases, with 16 bases spanning the gap. These data belong to a study of tumor-infiltrating lymphocytes in primary liver carcinoma. Study-wide context: Sequenced samples came back with roughly 3.5 to 7.13 million productive TCRbeta reads, and the counts looked alike across tissue types.

Investigators took RNA and DNA out together from 20-30 mg of unsorted bulk tissue. Chronic HBV infection, untreated so far, was present in the patients. The TCR sequence derives from a man aged 40-55 years with primary liver carcinoma and hepatitis B virus infection. Input material: tumor-adjacent normal liver tissue. V is TRBV4-1 and J is TRBJ2-1; D is ambiguous. The CDR3 DNA sequence: TGCGCCAGCAGCCTACTGCCAGGTGAGCGTGAGCAGTTCTTC. Its translation is CASSLLPGEREQFF.